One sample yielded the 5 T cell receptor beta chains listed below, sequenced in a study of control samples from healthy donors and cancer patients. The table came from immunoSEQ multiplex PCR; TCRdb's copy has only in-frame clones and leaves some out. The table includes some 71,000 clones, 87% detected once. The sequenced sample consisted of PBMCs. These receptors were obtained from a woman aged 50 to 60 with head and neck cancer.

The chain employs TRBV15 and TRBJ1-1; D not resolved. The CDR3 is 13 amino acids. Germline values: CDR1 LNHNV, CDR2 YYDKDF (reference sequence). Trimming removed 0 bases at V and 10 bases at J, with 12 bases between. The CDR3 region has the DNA TGTGCCACCAGCAGAGACGTGGCAGATAGAGCTTTCTTT. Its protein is CATSRDVADRAFF.

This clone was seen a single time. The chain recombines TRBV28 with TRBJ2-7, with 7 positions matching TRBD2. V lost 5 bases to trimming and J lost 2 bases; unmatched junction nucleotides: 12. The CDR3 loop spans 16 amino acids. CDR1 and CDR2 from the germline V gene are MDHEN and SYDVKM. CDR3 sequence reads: CASSHLLGGVAYEQYF. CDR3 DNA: TGTGCCAGCAGTCACCTCCTGGGGGGGGTCGCCTACGAGCAGTACTTC.

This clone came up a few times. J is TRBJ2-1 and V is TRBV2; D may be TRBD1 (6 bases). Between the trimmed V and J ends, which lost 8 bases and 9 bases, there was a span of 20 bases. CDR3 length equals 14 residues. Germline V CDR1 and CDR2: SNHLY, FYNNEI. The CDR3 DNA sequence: TGTGCCAGCTCCACCCCCACAGGGCCGGGTGAGCAGTTCTTC. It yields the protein CASSTPTGPGEQFF.

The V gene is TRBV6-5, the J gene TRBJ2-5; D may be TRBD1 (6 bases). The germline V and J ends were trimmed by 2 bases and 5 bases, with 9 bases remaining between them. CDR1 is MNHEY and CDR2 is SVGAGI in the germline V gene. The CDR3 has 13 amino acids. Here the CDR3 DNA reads TGTGCCAGCAGTTACGGGGGCTGGGAGACCCAGTACTTC. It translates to CASSYGGWETQYF.

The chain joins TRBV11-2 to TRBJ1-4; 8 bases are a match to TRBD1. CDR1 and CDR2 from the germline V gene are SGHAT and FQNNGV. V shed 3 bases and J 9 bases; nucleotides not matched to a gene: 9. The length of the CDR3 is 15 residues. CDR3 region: CASSLNRDRFQKLFF. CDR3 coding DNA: TGTGCCAGCAGCTTGAACCGGGACAGGTTTCAAAAACTGTTTTTT.